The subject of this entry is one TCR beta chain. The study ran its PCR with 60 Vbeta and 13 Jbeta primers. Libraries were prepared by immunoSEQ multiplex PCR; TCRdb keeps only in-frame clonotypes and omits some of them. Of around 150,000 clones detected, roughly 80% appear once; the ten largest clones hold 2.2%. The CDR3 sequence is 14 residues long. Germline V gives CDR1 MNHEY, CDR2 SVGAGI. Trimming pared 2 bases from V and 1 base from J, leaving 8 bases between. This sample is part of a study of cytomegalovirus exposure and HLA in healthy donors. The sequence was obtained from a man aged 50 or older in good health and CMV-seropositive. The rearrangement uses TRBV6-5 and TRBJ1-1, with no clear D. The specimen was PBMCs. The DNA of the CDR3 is TGTGCCAGCAGTTACGGGGAGTGGAACACTGAAGCTTTCTTT. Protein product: CASSYGEWNTEAFF.